This T cell receptor (beta chain) was captured in a study of blood T cell repertoires in COVID-19. Profiling relied on immunoSEQ multiplex PCR, and the TCRdb table lists in-frame clones only, not all of them. This repertoire shows 150,000 to 200,000 clones, about four fifths found once; its top ten account for roughly 3%. The V gene's germline CDR1 is KGHSH and CDR2 LQKENI. J was trimmed by 1 base and V by 3 bases; bases with no gene match: 4. This CDR3 region has 16 residues. The sequence derives from a human donor with acute or convalescent COVID-19. The donor label of this sample is uncertain. Material: peripheral blood. V gene TRBV18 combines with J gene TRBJ1-5; TRBD1 agrees at 9 bases. The CDR3 sequence: CASSPGQGGSNQPQHF. CDR3 nucleotide sequence: TGTGCCAGCTCACCGGGACAGGGTGGGAGCAATCAGCCCCAGCATTTT.